This T cell receptor (beta chain) appears in the sequencing data of a study of graft-versus-host responses after intestinal transplantation (TCRdb year 2021). General notes on the study: The transplants that recipients received were multivisceral, liver-intestinal, or isolated intestinal. Every recipient was given anti-thymocyte globulin induction, then maintenance tacrolimus and steroids for about 3 years. After intestinal transplantation, graft-versus-host and host-versus-graft alloreactive T cell clones were followed in the graft, circulation and bone marrow using bulk TCR-beta CDR3 sequencing. Alloreactive clones were identified by sequencing pre-transplant mixed lymphocyte reaction products and comparing these products with unstimulated pre-transplant donor and recipient T cells. A cohort of about two dozen intestinal transplant recipients, including one retransplant, was enrolled, and a few patients lacking pretransplant specimens were excluded. Donor T cell macrochimerism was defined as a peak of at least 4% donor T cells among recipient peripheral blood mononuclear cells. Instead of going to the commercial service, samples from a few later patients were sequenced in-house on an Illumina MiSeq and processed with MiXCR. What the work shows at the level of the full study, not this receptor alone: Early after transplant, declines in HvG clones were associated with peak levels of circulating GvH clones. GvH clones turned up in recipient bone marrow, with some appearing earlier in ileal mucosa or blood, a pattern consistent with an intestinal mucosal origin. Conclusions were limited by the relatively low number and heterogeneity of intestinal transplant patients. In patients with donor T cell macrochimerism, the allografts had high GvH to HvG T cell clonal ratios.

The protocol used for the library was the immunoSEQ multiplex PCR assay. For most patients, genomic DNA was isolated with the Qiagen DNeasy Blood and Tissue Kit and shipped frozen to Adaptive Biotechnologies for TCR sequencing. For most patients, high-throughput TCR-beta CDR3 sequencing of genomic DNA was performed by Adaptive Biotechnologies. The paper's data handling went like this. Adaptive's ImmunoSEQ software supplied the TCR sequencing data for roughly 17 patients, while MiXCR and VDJtools were used to process a few other patients. To correct CD4 versus CD8 sorting errors, sequences present in both subsets at a frequency ratio below 5:1 were removed. Because the origin of CDR3 nucleotide sequences shared between donor and recipient could not be assigned, those sequences were removed. At least 2-fold expansion over unstimulated cells and a minimum CFSE-low frequency of 0.002% (template counts) or 0.001% (read counts) were required for clones to be classified as alloreactive. Clones were considered mappable if detected in sequenced pre-transplant spleen, lymph node, or MLR CFSE-low populations of the donor or recipient. The cumulative frequency of alloreactive clones was calculated as a percentage of all sequences, weighted by copy number. TCRdb provides this immuneACCESS table in a form limited to in-frame rearrangements. Some clones are lacking; in checked studies, under half of them reflect an unresolved V gene, and why the rest are absent is not known. V and J calls and clone size come straight from that table; D and trimming were deduced from the DNA. The sample records about 100,000 clones, over 75% of which are singletons. The ten most abundant clones make up roughly 0.97% of the sample.

V loses 2 bases, J loses 7 bases, and the germline ends lie 11 bases apart. Including the terminal cysteine and phenylalanine, the CDR3 comprises 13 residues. Only CDR3 DNA remains: 39 bases, in frame from the first base. In the germline V gene, CDR1 corresponds to SNHLY and CDR2 to FYNNEI. The sample's time point label is to be understood as: cells obtained before transplantation from donor or recipient. CD3+CD4+ and CD3+CD8+ populations were FACS-sorted from unstimulated pre-transplant donor and recipient cells taken from spleen or lymph nodes. To note about this clone: Its antigen is not yet known. Qualities for individual bases were not recorded, and no much larger clone is one base off.

This specimen consisted of unstimulated CD4+ T cells sorted from spleen or lymph node cells, obtained before transplant. The chain is made from TRBV2 and TRBJ2-5; the D gene is perhaps TRBD2, from 7 matching bases. This receptor was identified in a human donor who was the organ donor for an intestinal transplant. The sequence in DNA is TGTGCCAGCAGTGAATGGGGAGGGGGGACCCAGTACTTC. Its protein is CASSEWGGGTQYF.